The entry that follows covers one T cell receptor (beta chain) sequence. One end of the junction does not line up with germline, which may come from a read error. The data originate from a study of T cell responses to AZD1222 COVID-19 vaccine. Here immunoSEQ multiplex PCR was the method, and the copy in TCRdb shows in-frame clones only, minus some. Of about 150,000 clones listed, about 85% are singletons. This TCR was sampled from an adult in good health. Source: peripheral blood, taken on day 0 of AZD1222 vaccination.

The CDR3 DNA reads TGCGCCAGAAGTGCCTCCGGACAGGGCTTGAACACTGAAGCTTTCTTT. This gives the protein CARSASGQGLNTEAFF. V gene TRBV10-2 combines with J gene TRBJ1-1; the match to TRBD1 covers 8 bases. CDR3 length: 16 amino acids. Per the germline V gene, CDR1 is WSHSY and CDR2 is SAAADI.